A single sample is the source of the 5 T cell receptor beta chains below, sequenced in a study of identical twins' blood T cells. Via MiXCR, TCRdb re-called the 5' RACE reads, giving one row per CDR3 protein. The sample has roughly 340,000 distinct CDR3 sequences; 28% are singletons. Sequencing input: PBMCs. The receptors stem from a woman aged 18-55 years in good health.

The CDR3 bases are TGTGCCAGCAGCGTAGGCCCTATCCAAGAGACCCAGTACTTC. Translating gives CASSVGPIQETQYF. V usage is TRBV9 and J usage is TRBJ2-5; no firm D call. V lost 0 bases and J 1 base, leaving 7 bases between the germline ends. The germline V gene encodes CDR1 SGDLS and CDR2 YYNGEE. CDR3 length: 14 residues.

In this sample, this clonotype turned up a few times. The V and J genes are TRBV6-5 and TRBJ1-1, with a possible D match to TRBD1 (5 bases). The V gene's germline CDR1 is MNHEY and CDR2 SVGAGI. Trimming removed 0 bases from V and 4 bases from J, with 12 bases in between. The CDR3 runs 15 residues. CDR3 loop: CASSYSGTSRTEAFF. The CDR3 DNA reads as TGTGCCAGCAGTTACTCAGGGACCTCTCGCACTGAAGCTTTCTTT.

The CDR3 sequence: CASRAPGINYGYTF. CDR3 DNA sequence: TGTGCCAGCAGAGCCCCTGGAATCAACTATGGCTACACCTTC. The V gene is TRBV7-9, the J gene TRBJ1-2, with D uncertain. Germline CDR1 SEHNR, CDR2 FQNEAQ (reference sequence). The CDR3 is 14 residues long. Trimming removed 6 bases at V and 2 bases at J, with 13 bases between. Looking up the rest from reference TRBV7-9 and TRBJ1-2 gives the full variable domain: DTGVSQNPRHKITKRGQNVTFRCDPISEHNRLYWYRQTLGQGPEFLTYFQNEAQLEKSRLLSDRFSAERPKGSFSTLEIQRTEQGDSAMYLCASRAPGINYGYTFGSGTRLTVV.

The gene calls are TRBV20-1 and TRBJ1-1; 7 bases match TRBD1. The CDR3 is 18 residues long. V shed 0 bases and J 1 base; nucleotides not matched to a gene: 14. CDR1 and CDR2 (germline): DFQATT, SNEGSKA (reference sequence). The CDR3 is CSARDIGRGRRPNTEAFF. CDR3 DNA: TGCAGTGCTAGAGATATTGGGAGGGGGCGGAGACCGAACACTGAAGCTTTCTTT.

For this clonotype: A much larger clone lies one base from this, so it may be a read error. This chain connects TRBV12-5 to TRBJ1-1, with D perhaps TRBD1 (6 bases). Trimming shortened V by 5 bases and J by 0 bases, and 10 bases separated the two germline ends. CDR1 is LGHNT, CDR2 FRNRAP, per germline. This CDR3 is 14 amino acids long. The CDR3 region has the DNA TGTGCTAGTGGTCCTGACAGGATGAACACTGAAGCTTTCTTT. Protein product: CASGPDRMNTEAFF.